Below, one T cell receptor beta chain is given with its context. Its antigen is unknown. The input lacks base qualities; no much larger clone sits a single base away. In the same sample, other DNA sequences code for this CDR3. This entry comes from a study of shared clonotypes between healthy human individuals (TCRdb year 2020). As for the study more broadly: Two women and a few men aged 18 to 49 years were included in the cohort. For each donor, three plates each were used for CD4 naive and CD4 memory, two plates were used for CD8 naive, and one plate was used for CD8 memory. The study deeply sequenced blood TCR repertoires of several healthy adults to estimate repertoire size and the extent of clonotype sharing between individuals. Libraries were prepared and TCR repertoires were sequenced by different laboratories using diverse techniques, in order to increase sequencing depth and limit assay-specific biases. Between about 0.94 and 8.9 billion PBMCs per donor were obtained by leukapheresis.

The donors were healthy, HIV-negative adults with no recently reported acute infections or vaccinations. Every donor was a Caucasian adult residing in Nashville, Tennessee, USA. Magnetic negative selection was used to enrich CD4+ T cells, after which naive cells were positively selected on CD45RA and the negative fraction became the memory subset. Blood was collected by leukapheresis, and PBMCs were isolated by Ficoll-Histopaque density gradient centrifugation and then cryopreserved in liquid nitrogen vapor phase. Purity and quantity of every magnetically sorted T cell population were checked by analytical flow cytometry. Genomic DNA was isolated from every sorted fraction and measured by UV absorbance on a Nanodrop 2000c. Here is what the overall study found, with its caveats: Estimated clonotype richness was generally larger for naive than for memory subsets. Higher generation probabilities were observed for clonotypes shared by all four sorted-subset donors than for non-shared clonotypes. Pairwise subsampling led to the expectation that sequencing depth would affect the degree of clonotype sharing among donors. Even with the large sequencing depth, rarefaction of the sorted-subset datasets indicated that sequencing was incomplete. The genetic and exposure-history diversity represented was limited by the small number of donors. Sampling was limited to blood, and TCR repertoires in tissue likely differ from TCR repertoires in blood. Around 5.4% of naive CD4, 3.5% of naive CD8, 2% to 2.5% of memory CD4, and less than 0.45% of memory CD8 clonotypes were shared across a few donors.

TCR CDR3 regions were amplified from genomic DNA by multiplex PCR using the deep immunoSEQ assay. Extracted genomic DNA from each cell subset was distributed evenly across all wells of several immunoSEQ 96-well plates, and each plate was treated as a replicate. For sorted subsets, around 200 ng genomic DNA, equal to tens of thousands of T cell genomes, was loaded into each replicate PCR. Purified libraries were quantified with a Qubit 3.0 fluorometer, sized on a Bioanalyzer 2100, and re-quantified with the KAPA Library Quantification kit. Every immunoSEQ 96-well plate was sequenced on a dedicated single-read 150-cycle Illumina NextSeq 550 flow cell. The study's processing was this. Because only junctional sequences without quality scores were contained in the immunoSEQ output, filtering matching that applied to full-length reads could not be performed. To assign V/J genes and CDR3, sequences were annotated using PyIR, a Python wrapper for IgBLAST v1.9, with IMGT germline references. Any read was removed if the V/J assignment was weak (E-value above 1e-6), the CDR3 was missing, or the read contained stop codons, out-of-frame junctions, or ambiguous translated residues. V3J clonotypes were defined by identical inferred V gene, J gene, and CDR3 amino acid sequence. The percentage overlap between two repertoires was calculated by dividing the number of shared unique clonotypes by the size of the smaller repertoire. Three approaches were used to assess repertoire richness: RTK rarefaction, the Chao1 estimator, and Recon v2.1 estimates of unobserved clonotypes. OLGA was used to compute generation probabilities for all TCRbeta clonotypes that the gDNA method yielded from four donors. TCRdb's version of the immuneACCESS table is confined to in-frame rearrangements and falls short of the full clone set. An unresolved V gene accounts for under half of the shortfall where checked; the remainder is of unknown origin. V and J calls and clone size are as listed in that table; D and trimming were resolved from the DNA. The sample table shows approximately 2,300,000 clones, and about 90% are seen once. Around 0.4% of the sample is taken by the ten largest.

V was cut back by 0 bases and J by 4 bases, leaving a gap of 10 bases between them. The CDR3, cysteine through phenylalanine, is 15 amino acids long. Only CDR3 DNA is held: 45 bases, read in frame from base 1. The germline V gene sets CDR1 to KGHSH and CDR2 to LQKENI. The sequence was obtained from a man between 18 and 29 years old in good health. Some clones in this sample may be carry-over from other donors' samples. Sequenced: naive CD4+ T cells from PBMCs. What this sample's cell subset or site label stands for: CD45RA+ positively selected. In this chain, TRBV18 is recombined with TRBJ1-3; TRBD1 could be the D gene, as 6 bases match. CDR3 region: CASSPPTGRGNTIYF. The nucleotides are TGTGCCAGCTCACCACCAACAGGGCGGGGAAACACCATATATTTT.